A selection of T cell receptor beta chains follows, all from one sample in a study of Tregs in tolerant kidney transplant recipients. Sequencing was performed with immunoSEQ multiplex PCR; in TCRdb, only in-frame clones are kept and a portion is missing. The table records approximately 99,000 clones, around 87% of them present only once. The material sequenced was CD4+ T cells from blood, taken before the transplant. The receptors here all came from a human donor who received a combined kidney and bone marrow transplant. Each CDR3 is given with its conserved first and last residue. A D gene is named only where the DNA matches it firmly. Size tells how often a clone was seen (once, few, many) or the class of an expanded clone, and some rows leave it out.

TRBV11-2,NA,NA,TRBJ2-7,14,TGTGCCAGCAGCTTCAGGGTAGAATCCTACGAGCAGTACTTC,CASSFRVESYEQYF
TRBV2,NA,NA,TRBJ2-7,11,TGTGCCAGCATGAGGGTCTACGAGCAGTACTTC,CASMRVYEQYF
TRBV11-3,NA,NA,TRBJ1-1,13,TGTGCCAGCAGTCGACAGATGAACACTGAAGCTTTCTTT,CASSRQMNTEAFF
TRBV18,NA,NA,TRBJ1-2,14,TGTGCCAGCTCACCAATCACAGGGATTTGGGGCTACACCTTC,CASSPITGIWGYTF
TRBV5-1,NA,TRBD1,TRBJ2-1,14,TGCGCCAGCAGCTTGCTTGGGACAGGGTCGGTTCTGTTCTTC,CASSLLGTGSVLFF
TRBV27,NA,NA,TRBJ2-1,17,TGTGCCAGCAGTTTAGGCGCTGACAGGTCCACCCGCAATGAGCAGTTCTTC,CASSLGADRSTRNEQFF
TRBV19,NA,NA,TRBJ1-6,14,TGTGCCAGTATGGCTATCGCAGGGAATTCACCCCTCCACTTT,CASMAIAGNSPLHF
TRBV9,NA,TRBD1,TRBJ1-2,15,TGTGCCAGCAGCGGCGGGACAGGACGGAACTATGGCTACACCTTC,CASSGGTGRNYGYTF
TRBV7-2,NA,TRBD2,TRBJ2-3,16,TGTGCCAGCAGCCCAAATAGCGGGAGACTCCCAGATACGCAGTATTTT,CASSPNSGRLPDTQYF
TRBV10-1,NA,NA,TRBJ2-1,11,TGCGCCAGCTCATCAGGGAATGAGCAGTTCTTC,CASSSGNEQFF
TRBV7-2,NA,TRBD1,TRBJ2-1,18,TGTGCCAGCAGCCCGACGCCCGACAGGGTTAGCTCCTACAATGAGCAGTTCTTC,CASSPTPDRVSSYNEQFF
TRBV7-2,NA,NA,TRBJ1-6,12,TGTGCCAGCAGCTTTCGAGATTCACCCCTCCACTTT,CASSFRDSPLHF
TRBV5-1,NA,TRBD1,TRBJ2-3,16,TGCGCCAGCAGCCAAACTGGGACAGGGGGCACAGATACGCAGTATTTT,CASSQTGTGGTDTQYF
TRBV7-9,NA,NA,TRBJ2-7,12,TGTGCCAGCAGCCCAGGGTTGGGGGAGCAGTACTTC,CASSPGLGEQYF
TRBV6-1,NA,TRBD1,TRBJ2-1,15,TGTGCCAGCAGACTTTGGCAGGGGGCTTCGGTTGAGCAGTTCTTC,CASRLWQGASVEQFF
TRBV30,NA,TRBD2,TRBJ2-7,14,TGTGCCTGGAGCTATTTAGCGGGAGCATCCGAGCAGTACTTC,CAWSYLAGASEQYF
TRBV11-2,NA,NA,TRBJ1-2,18,TGTGCCAGCAGCTCAATAAAAAGTACAGGGTCGGGTAACTATGGCTACACCTTC,CASSSIKSTGSGNYGYTF
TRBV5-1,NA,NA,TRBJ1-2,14,TGCGCCAGCAGCCCCGGAGGTGGTACATATGGCTACACCTTC,CASSPGGGTYGYTF
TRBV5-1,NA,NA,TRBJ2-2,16,TGCGCCAGCAGCTTGAGAGTTAGCGGTAACACCGGGGAGCTGTTTTTT,CASSLRVSGNTGELFF
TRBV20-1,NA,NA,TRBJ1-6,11,TGCAGTGCTAGAGCAGGCGCCTCTATTTACTTT,CSARAGASIYF
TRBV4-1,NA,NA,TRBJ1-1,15,TGCGCCAGCAGCCAAGGGAAAATCGGGGGCACTGAAGCTTTCTTT,CASSQGKIGGTEAFF
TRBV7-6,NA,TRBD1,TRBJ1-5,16,TGTGCCAGCAGCCCCGGACAGGCATATGGCAATCAGCCCCAGCATTTT,CASSPGQAYGNQPQHF
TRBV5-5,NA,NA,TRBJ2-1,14,TGTGCCAGCAGCTTGGAAGGGACTCACAATGAGCAGTTCTTC,CASSLEGTHNEQFF
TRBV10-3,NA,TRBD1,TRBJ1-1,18,TGTGCCATCAGTGTCGGACAGGCCCCCGGACGGGCAAACACTGAAGCTTTCTTT,CAISVGQAPGRANTEAFF
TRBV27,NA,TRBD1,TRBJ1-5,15,TGTGCCAGCAGTAGTTGGGGACAGCCCAATCAGCCCCAGCATTTT,CASSSWGQPNQPQHF
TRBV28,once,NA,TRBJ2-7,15,TGTGCCAGCAGTCCCCCGCGGGTGATCTCCTACGAGCAGTACTTC,CASSPPRVISYEQYF
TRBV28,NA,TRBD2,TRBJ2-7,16,TGTGCCAGCAGTTCACCCCAGGCGGGAGCCTCCTACGAGCAGTACTTC,CASSSPQAGASYEQYF
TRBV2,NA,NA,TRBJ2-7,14,TGTGCCAGCAAGGCCCAGGGGGGAACTTACGAGCAGTACTTC,CASKAQGGTYEQYF
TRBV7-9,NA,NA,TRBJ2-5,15,TGTGCCAGCAGCTTAGCGTTGGGCAGGGGTGAGACCCAGTACTTC,CASSLALGRGETQYF
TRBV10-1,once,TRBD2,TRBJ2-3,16,TGCGCCAGCAGTGAGTCTGGCGGGGGAATGGCAGATACGCAGTATTTT,CASSESGGGMADTQYF
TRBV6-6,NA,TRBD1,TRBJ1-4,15,TGTGCCAGCAGTTTCCCCGACAGGGGAGACGAAAAACTGTTTTTT,CASSFPDRGDEKLFF
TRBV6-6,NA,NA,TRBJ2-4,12,TGTGCCAGCAGTTACGGGGTGGGGAGTCAGTACTTC,CASSYGVGSQYF
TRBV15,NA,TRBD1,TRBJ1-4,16,TGTGCCACCAGCCCCCAAGGGGGACAGGGCGGTGAAAAACTGTTTTTT,CATSPQGGQGGEKLFF
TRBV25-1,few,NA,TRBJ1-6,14,TGTGCCAGCAGTGTTACGGTGTATAATTCACCCCTCCACTTT,CASSVTVYNSPLHF
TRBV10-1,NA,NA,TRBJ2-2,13,TGCGCCAGCTCGGACAGCAACACCGGGGAGCTGTTTTTT,CASSDSNTGELFF
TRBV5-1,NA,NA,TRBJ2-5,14,TGCGCCAGCAGCCTGGCACGGGAGAAAGAGACCCAGTACTTC,CASSLAREKETQYF
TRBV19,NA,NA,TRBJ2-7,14,TGTGCCAGTAGTCCCTTACTACAAAACTACGAGCAGTACTTC,CASSPLLQNYEQYF
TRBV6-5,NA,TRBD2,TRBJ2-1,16,TGTGCCAGCAGTTACCGGGGGACTAGCGGGAGCAATGAGCAGTTCTTC,CASSYRGTSGSNEQFF
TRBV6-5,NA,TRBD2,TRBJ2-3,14,TGTGCCAGCAGTTACCGGGGGGTCACAGATACGCAGTATTTT,CASSYRGVTDTQYF
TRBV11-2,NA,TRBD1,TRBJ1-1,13,TGTGCCAGCGCAGGGGGCAGGTACACTGAAGCTTTCTTT,CASAGGRYTEAFF
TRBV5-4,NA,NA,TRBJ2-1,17,TGTGCCAGCAGCGCGACCGCTAGAGGGGGGGTATACAATGAGCAGTTCTTC,CASSATARGGVYNEQFF
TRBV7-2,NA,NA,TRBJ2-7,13,TGTGCCAGCAGCTTGGGATACGGGAATGAGCAGTACTTC,CASSLGYGNEQYF
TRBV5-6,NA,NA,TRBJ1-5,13,TGTGCCAGCAGCTTGGCTCTGAATCAGCCCCAGCATTTT,CASSLALNQPQHF
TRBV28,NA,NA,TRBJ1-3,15,TGTGCCAGCAGGCCCGGACTGTCGGGGGGAAACACCATATATTTT,CASRPGLSGGNTIYF
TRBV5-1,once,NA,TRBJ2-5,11,TGCGCCAGCAGCTTCAAAGAGACCCAGTACTTC,CASSFKETQYF
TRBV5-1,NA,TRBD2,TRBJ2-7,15,TGCGCCAGCGGGACTAGCGGGGGGAGCTCCTACGAGCAGTACTTC,CASGTSGGSSYEQYF
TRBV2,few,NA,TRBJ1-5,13,TGTGCCAGCAGGGGTCAGGGGATGCAGCCCCAGCATTTT,CASRGQGMQPQHF
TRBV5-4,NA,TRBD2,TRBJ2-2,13,TGTGCCAGCAGCTTGGCCGGGGGGAGGGAGCTGTTTTTT,CASSLAGGRELFF
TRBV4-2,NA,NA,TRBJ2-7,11,TGTGCCAGCAGCCAGCAGTACGAGCAGTACTTC,CASSQQYEQYF
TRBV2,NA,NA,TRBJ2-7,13,TGTGCCAGCACTAGGACAGAATACTACGAGCAGTACTTC,CASTRTEYYEQYF
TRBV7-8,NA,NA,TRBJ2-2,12,TGTGCCAGCAGTTCATCCACCGGGGAGCTGTTTTTT,CASSSSTGELFF
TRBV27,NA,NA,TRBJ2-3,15,TGTGCCAGCAGTCCATTACAGGTCCCGAGGGATACGCAGTATTTT,CASSPLQVPRDTQYF
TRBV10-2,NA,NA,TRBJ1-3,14,TGCGCCAGCAGTGCTTCTCGCTCTGGAAACACCATATATTTT,CASSASRSGNTIYF